This TCR beta chain is from a study of T-cell memory formation after mild COVID-19. 5'RACE, which relied on constant-segment primers, yielded TCR alpha and TCR beta cDNA libraries carrying sample barcodes and UMIs. TCRdb redid the calling of the 5' RACE reads with MiXCR, one entry per CDR3 protein. This table has roughly 610,000 distinct CDR3 sequences, approximately 15% appearing once. This clonotype has just a few counts. Its antigen remains unidentified. The germline gives CDR1 DFQATT, CDR2 SNEGSKA (reference sequence). The V end was cut by 5 bases, the J end by 4 bases, with 6 bases between. The CDR3 has 11 amino acids. Study results and caveats: Among CD4+ contracting clones, most were CM and EM, and CD8+ ones EMRA.

This receptor was obtained from an adult woman who had mild COVID-19 (a few samples of this study predate the infection). Cell type and time point are not known. The sample taken for sequencing was PBMCs or a T cell subset sorted from them (not recorded which). The V and J genes are TRBV20-1 and TRBJ2-1; D is unclear. The CDR3 is CSAHAYNEQFF. The DNA for the CDR3 is TGCAGTGCTCACGCTTACAATGAGCAGTTCTTC.